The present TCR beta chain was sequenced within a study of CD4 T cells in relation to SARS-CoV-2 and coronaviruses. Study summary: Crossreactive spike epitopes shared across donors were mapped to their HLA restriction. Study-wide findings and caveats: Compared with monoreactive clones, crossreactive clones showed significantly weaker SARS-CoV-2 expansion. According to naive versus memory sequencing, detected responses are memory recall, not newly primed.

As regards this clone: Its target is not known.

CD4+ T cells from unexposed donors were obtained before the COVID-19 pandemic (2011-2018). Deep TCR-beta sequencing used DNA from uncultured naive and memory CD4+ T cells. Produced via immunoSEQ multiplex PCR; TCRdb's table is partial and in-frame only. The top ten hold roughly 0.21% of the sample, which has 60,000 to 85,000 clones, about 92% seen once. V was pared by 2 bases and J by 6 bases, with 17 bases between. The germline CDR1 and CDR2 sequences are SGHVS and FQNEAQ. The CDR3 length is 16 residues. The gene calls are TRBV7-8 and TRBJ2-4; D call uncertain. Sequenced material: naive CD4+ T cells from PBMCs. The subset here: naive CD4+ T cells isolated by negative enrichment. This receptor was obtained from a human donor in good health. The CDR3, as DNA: TGTGCCAGCAGCTTATGGGTGTTGACACAAGGAAACATTCAGTACTTC. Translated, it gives CASSLWVLTQGNIQYF.